The next 7 T cell receptor beta chains were all read from a single sample in a study of cytomegalovirus exposure and HLA in healthy donors. PCR was performed using 60 Vbeta and 13 Jbeta primers. Libraries were prepared by immunoSEQ multiplex PCR; TCRdb keeps only in-frame clonotypes and omits some of them. The repertoire consists of over 100,000 clones, with 74% occurring once and the leading ten covering 2% to 2.5%. The sample was PBMCs. Receptors were obtained from a human donor in good health.

The rearrangement uses TRBV5-1 and TRBJ2-1, with 10 bases matching TRBD2. Germline V CDR1 and CDR2: SGHRS, YFSETQ. The CDR3 covers 14 residues. The V gene end was trimmed by 6 bases and the J gene end by 7 bases; junction bases not matched to a gene: 7. The CDR3 coding sequence is TGCGCCAGCAAGGGCCTAGCGGGAGTAAATGAGCAGTTCTTC. It specifies CASKGLAGVNEQFF.

The chain has TRBV28 and TRBJ2-1, with TRBD2 matching 8 bases. Losses at the gene ends were 0 bases for V and 0 bases for J; bases not matched to a gene: 10. This CDR3 is 19 amino acids long. The germline gives CDR1 MDHEN, CDR2 SYDVKM. The chain's CDR3 is CASSLWFKAGATSYNEQFF. In DNA, the CDR3 is TGTGCCAGCAGTTTATGGTTTAAAGCGGGAGCTACCTCCTACAATGAGCAGTTCTTC.

This clone appeared once. The chain uses TRBV10-2 and TRBJ2-1, with a tentative D call TRBD1 (6 bases). The germline gives CDR1 WSHSY, CDR2 SAAADI. Trimming removed 3 bases from V and 5 bases from J, with 17 bases in between. This CDR3 spans 16 amino acids. CDR3 nucleotides: TGCGCCAGCAGTGAACCCGGCACAGGGCCAAACAATGAGCAGTTCTTC. Its protein product is CASSEPGTGPNNEQFF.

The chain has TRBV19 and TRBJ2-6; 9 nucleotides match TRBD1. The CDR3 consists of 18 residues. The trim removed 6 bases at V and 0 bases at J, leaving 9 bases unmatched. Per germline, CDR1 LNHDA and CDR2 SQIVND (reference sequence). Here the CDR3 reads CASRLPGQGSSGANVLTF. The CDR3 region has the DNA TGTGCCAGTAGACTTCCGGGACAGGGTAGCTCTGGGGCCAACGTCCTGACTTTC.

Remarks on this clone: The same CDR3 arises from other DNA sequences in this sample as well. The genes are TRBV5-1 and TRBJ2-7; 7 bases match TRBD1. The length of the CDR3 is 14 residues. CDR1 is SGHRS, CDR2 YFSETQ, per germline. The J segment lost 3 bases and the V segment lost 0 bases, leaving 3 bases of the junction unmatched. CDR3: CASSLGQGSYEQYF. As DNA, the CDR3 is TGCGCCAGCAGCTTGGGACAGGGTAGCTACGAGCAGTACTTC. Full variable domain (missing parts from reference TRBV5-1 and TRBJ2-7): KAGVTQTPRYLIKTRGQQVTLSCSPISGHRSVSWYQQTPGQGLQFLFEYFSETQRNKGNFPGRFSGRQFSNSRSEMNVSTLELGDSALYLCASSLGQGSYEQYFGPGTRLTVT.

This clone was counted between two and nine times. The V and J genes are TRBV4-1 and TRBJ1-4; 7 positions agree with TRBD1. The length of the CDR3 is 15 residues. The V gene's germline CDR1 is MGHRA and CDR2 YSYEKL. The J segment lost 5 bases and the V segment lost 0 bases, leaving 3 bases of the junction unmatched. In nucleotides, the CDR3 is TGCGCCAGCAGCCAAGAGTCCAGGGGGAATGAAAAACTGTTTTTT. Protein product: CASSQESRGNEKLFF.

This sequence joins TRBV29-1 and TRBJ1-1, with TRBD1 as a possible D gene (5 bases). The V end lost 4 bases, the J end lost 4 bases, and 16 bases lay between the germline ends. CDR3 length: 14 residues. Per germline, CDR1 SQVTM and CDR2 ANQGSEA. This chain's CDR3 is CSVARGTVSTEAFF. In DNA, the CDR3 is TGCAGCGTTGCCCGGGGGACTGTTAGCACTGAAGCTTTCTTT.